A single T cell receptor (beta chain) is shown here with its context. Its cognate antigen is unknown. The ends lost 5 bases at V and 3 bases at J; junction bases unmatched: 10. The CDR3 extends over 16 amino acids. Germline loops: CDR1 MNHEY, CDR2 SVGAGI. Each CDR3 protein gets one entry after TCRdb re-called the reads with MiXCR. The table lists a few hundred thousand distinct CDR3 sequences, under 45% of them singletons. The data were taken from a study of T cell repertoires in cytomegalovirus infection. As for the study in general: As its CMV epitopes, the study selected recently identified HLA-C-restricted and well-studied HLA-B-restricted targets. Shared public TCR beta signatures pointed to both CMV infection and a matching HLA type. Findings of the study overall: HLA-C-restricted CMV-specific TCR beta clonotypes were dominant in the ex vivo response. Cumulative public TCR beta family frequency identified carriers of CMV plus the relevant HLA.

The receptor was isolated from a human donor in good health (CMV status not recorded). Some clones in this sample may be carry-over from other donors' samples. The specimen comprised cultured PBMCs, sampled from culture after CMV antigen stimulation. The chain combines TRBV6-5 with TRBJ1-2, with TRBD1 identical over 9 bases. CDR3 sequence: CASSELQGAIDYGYTF. CDR3 in DNA: TGTGCCAGCAGTGAACTACAGGGGGCTATCGACTATGGCTACACCTTC.